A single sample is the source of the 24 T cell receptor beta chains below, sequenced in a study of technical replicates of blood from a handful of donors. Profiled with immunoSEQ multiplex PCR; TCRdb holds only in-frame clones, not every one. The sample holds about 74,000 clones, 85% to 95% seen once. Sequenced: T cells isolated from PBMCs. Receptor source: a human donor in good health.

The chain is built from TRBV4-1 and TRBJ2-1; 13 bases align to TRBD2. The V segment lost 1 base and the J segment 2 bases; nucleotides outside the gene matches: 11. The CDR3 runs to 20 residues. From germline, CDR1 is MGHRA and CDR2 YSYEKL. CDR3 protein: CASSQAAPGLAGAPYNEQFF. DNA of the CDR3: TGCGCCAGCAGCCAAGCGGCACCCGGACTAGCGGGGGCCCCCTACAATGAGCAGTTCTTC.

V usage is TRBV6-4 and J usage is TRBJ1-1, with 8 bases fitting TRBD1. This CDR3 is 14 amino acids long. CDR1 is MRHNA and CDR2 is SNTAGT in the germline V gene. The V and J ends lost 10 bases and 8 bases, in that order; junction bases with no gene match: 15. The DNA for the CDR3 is TGTGCCACCCGGATGGACAGGGCCAGTTCGGAAGCTTTCTTT. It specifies CATRMDRASSEAFF.

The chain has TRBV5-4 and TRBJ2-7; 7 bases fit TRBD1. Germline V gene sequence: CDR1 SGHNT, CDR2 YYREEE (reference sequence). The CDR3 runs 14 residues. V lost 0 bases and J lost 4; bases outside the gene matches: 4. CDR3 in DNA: TGTGCCAGCAGCTTGGCGGGGACAGATTACGAGCAGTACTTC. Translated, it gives CASSLAGTDYEQYF.

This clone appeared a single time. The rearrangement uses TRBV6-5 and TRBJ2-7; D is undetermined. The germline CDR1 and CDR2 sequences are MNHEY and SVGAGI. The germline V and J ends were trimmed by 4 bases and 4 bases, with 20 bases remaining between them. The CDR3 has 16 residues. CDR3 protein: CASSSRSATPWYEQYF. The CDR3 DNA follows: TGTGCCAGCAGTTCCCGTTCCGCGACTCCATGGTACGAGCAGTACTTC.

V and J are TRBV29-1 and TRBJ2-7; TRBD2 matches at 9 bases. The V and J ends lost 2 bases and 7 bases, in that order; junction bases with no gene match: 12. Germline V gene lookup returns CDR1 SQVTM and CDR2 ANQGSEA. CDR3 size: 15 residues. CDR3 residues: CSVEMAGGPTREQYF. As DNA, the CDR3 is TGCAGCGTTGAAATGGCGGGAGGGCCAACCCGGGAGCAGTACTTC.

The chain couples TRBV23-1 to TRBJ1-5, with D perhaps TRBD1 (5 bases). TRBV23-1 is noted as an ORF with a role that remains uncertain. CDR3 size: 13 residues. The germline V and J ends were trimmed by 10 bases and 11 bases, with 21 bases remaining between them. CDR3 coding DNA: TGCGCCACCGGCGGGAAGGGAGGGGTAGCCCAGCATTTT. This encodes CATGGKGGVAQHF.

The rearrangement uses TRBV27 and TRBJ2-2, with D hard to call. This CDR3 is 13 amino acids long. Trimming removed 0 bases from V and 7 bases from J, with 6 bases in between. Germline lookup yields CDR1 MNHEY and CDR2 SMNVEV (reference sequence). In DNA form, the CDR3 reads TGTGCCAGCAGTTTATCGTCTTACGGGGAGCTGTTTTTT. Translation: CASSLSSYGELFF.

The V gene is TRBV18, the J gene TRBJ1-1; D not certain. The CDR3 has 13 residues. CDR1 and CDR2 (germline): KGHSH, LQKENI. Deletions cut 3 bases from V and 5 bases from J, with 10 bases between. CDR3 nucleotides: TGTGCCAGCTCACCCTCAACATTGACTGAAGCTTTCTTT. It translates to CASSPSTLTEAFF.

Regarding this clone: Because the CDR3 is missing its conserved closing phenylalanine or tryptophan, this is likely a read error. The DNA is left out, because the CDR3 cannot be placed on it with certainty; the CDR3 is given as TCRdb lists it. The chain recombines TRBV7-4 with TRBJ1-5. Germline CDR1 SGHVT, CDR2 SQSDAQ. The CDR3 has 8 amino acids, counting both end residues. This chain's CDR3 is CASSFSKT.

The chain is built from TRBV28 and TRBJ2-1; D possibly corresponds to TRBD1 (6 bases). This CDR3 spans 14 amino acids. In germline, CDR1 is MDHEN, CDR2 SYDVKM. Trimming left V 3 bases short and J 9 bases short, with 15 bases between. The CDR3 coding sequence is TGTGCCAGCAGTTTTGGACAGTCAGCGGCTGAGCAGTTCTTC. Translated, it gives CASSFGQSAAEQFF.

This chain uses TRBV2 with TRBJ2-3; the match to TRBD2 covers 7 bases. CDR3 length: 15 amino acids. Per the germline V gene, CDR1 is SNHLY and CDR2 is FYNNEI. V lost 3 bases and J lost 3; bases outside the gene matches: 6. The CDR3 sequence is CASSEASGRTDTQYF. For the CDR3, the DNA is TGTGCCAGCAGTGAGGCTAGCGGTAGGACAGATACGCAGTATTTT.

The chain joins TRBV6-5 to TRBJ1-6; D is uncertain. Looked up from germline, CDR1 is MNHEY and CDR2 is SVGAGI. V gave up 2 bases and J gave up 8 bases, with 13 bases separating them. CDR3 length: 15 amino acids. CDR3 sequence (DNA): TGTGCCAGCAGTTACGCGAGGGCCCGGGATTCACCCCTCCACTTT. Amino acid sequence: CASSYARARDSPLHF.

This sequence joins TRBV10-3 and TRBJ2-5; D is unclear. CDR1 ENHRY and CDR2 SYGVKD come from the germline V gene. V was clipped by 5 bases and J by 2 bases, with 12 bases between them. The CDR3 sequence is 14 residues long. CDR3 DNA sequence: TGTGCCATCAGTCCCTCTGGCGGACAAGAGACCCAGTACTTC. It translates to CAISPSGGQETQYF.

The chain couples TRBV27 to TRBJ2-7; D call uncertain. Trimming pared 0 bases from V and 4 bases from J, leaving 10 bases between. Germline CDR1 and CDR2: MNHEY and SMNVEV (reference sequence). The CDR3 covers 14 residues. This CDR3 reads CASSLSPVRYEQYF. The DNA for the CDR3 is TGTGCCAGCAGTTTATCCCCGGTTCGATACGAGCAGTACTTC.

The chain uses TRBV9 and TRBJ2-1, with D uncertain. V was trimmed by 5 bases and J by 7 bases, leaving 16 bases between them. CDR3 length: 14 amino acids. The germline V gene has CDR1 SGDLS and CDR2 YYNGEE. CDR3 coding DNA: TGTGCCAGCAGTCCAGTGGCAGGTAGGAATGAGCAGTTCTTC. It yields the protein CASSPVAGRNEQFF.

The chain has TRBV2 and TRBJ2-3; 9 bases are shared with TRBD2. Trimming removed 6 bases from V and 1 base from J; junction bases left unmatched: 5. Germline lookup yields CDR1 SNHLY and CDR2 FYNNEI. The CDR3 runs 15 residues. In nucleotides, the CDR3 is TGTGCCAGCAGGGAGAGGACTAGCGGCACAGATACGCAGTATTTT. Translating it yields CASRERTSGTDTQYF.

For the CDR3, the DNA is TGCAGCGTCGGGGGTCGGGGGCAAGAGACCCAGTACTTC. It translates to CSVGGRGQETQYF. This chain links TRBV29-1 with TRBJ2-5, with TRBD2 as a possible D gene (6 bases). Trimming took 6 bases from V and 2 from J, leaving 13 bases between them. Per the germline V gene, CDR1 is SQVTM and CDR2 is ANQGSEA. This CDR3 comprises 13 residues.

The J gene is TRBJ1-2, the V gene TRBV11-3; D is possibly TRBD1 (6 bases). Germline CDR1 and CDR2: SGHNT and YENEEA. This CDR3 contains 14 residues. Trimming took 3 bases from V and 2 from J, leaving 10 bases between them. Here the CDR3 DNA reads TGTGCCAGCAGCTTGGTGACAGGAAACTATGGCTACACCTTC. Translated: CASSLVTGNYGYTF.

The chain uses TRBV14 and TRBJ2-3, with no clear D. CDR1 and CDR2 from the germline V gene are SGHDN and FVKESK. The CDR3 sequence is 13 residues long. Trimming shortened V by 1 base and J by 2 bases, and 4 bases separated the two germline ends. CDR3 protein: CASSQVVTDTQYF. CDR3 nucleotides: TGTGCCAGCAGCCAAGTAGTCACAGATACGCAGTATTTT.

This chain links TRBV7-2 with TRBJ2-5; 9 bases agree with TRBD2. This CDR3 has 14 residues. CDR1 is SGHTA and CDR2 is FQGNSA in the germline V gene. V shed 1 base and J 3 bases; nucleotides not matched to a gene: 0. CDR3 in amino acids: CASSLGLAEETQYF. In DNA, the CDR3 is TGTGCCAGCAGCTTAGGACTAGCGGAAGAGACCCAGTACTTC.

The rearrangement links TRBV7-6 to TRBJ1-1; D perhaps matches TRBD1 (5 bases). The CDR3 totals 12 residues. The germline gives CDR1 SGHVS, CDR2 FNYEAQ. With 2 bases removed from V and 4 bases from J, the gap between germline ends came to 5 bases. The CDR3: CASSLRGTEAFF. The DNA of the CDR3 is TGTGCCAGCAGCTTAAGGGGCACTGAAGCTTTCTTT.

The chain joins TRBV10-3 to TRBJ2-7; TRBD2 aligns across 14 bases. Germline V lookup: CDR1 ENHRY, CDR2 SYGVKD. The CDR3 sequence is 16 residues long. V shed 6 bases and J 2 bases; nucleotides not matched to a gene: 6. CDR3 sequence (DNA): TGTGCCATCAGCGCCGGACTAGCGGGAGGAACCTACGAGCAGTACTTC. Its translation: CAISAGLAGGTYEQYF.

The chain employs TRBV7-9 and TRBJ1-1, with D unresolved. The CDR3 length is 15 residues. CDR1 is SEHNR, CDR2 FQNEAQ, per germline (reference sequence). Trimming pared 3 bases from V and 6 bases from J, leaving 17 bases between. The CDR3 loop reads CASSFSSPPLSEAFF. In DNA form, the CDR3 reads TGTGCCAGCAGCTTTAGCTCGCCCCCGTTGTCTGAAGCTTTCTTT.

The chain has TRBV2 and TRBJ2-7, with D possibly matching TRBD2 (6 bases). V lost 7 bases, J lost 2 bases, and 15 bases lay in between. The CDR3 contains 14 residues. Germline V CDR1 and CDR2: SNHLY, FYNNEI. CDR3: CASMVGTQPYEQYF. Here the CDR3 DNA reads TGTGCCAGCATGGTCGGGACTCAACCCTACGAGCAGTACTTC.